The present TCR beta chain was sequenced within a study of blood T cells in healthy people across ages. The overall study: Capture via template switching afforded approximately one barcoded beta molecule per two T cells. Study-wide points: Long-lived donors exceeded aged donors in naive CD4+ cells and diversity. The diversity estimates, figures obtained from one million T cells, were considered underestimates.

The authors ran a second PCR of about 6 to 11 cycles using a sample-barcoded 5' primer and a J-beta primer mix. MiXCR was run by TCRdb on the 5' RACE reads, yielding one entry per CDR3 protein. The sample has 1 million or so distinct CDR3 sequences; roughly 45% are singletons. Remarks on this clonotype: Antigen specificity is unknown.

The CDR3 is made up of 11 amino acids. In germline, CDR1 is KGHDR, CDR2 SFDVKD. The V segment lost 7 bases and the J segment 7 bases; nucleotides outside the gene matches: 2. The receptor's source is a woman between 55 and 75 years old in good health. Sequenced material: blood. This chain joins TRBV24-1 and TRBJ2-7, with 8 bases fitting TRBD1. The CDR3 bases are TGTGCCACCAGACAGGGGGATGAGCAGTACTTC. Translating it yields CATRQGDEQYF.